These 28 T cell receptor beta chains were sequenced from one sample in a study of beta chain features in type 1 diabetes. As every portion of the isolated RNA was reverse transcribed, the sequencing read expressed TCRB transcripts. Only in-frame clones appear in the TCRdb table, and some are missing; sequencing was by immunoSEQ multiplex PCR. The data hold hundreds of thousands of clones, with approximately 11% observed a single time. Sequencing used naive CD4+ T cells from blood. The receptors were gathered from a woman in her thirties in good health.

The chain employs TRBV10-3 and TRBJ2-7; 7 nucleotides agree with TRBD1. With 0 bases clipped from V and 6 bases from J, the junction kept 5 bases outside the gene matches. Germline V gene sequence: CDR1 ENHRY, CDR2 SYGVKD. This CDR3 has 14 residues. The CDR3 DNA sequence: TGTGCCATCAGTGAGTCCGGCAGGGGGACCGAGCAGTACTTC. This gives the protein CAISESGRGTEQYF.

The chain joins TRBV7-9 to TRBJ2-7; possibly TRBD2 for D (5 bases). Between the trimmed V and J ends, which lost 4 bases and 4 bases, there was a span of 11 bases. CDR3 size: 13 residues. Germline V CDR1 and CDR2: SEHNR, FQNEAQ (reference sequence). The CDR3 loop is CASSSSPGYEQYF. CDR3 bases: TGTGCCAGCAGCTCCTCCCCGGGGTACGAGCAGTACTTC.

This clone was picked up a small number of times. This chain connects TRBV5-1 to TRBJ2-1, with TRBD2 identical over 7 bases. From germline, CDR1 is SGHRS and CDR2 YFSETQ. V trimming: 2 bases; J trimming: 0 bases; junction bases outside the gene matches: 2. The CDR3 loop spans 15 amino acids. This CDR3 reads CASSLTGGSYNEQFF. The CDR3 nucleotides are TGCGCCAGCAGCTTAACGGGGGGCTCCTACAATGAGCAGTTCTTC.

This clone came up a few times. This CDR3 is also generated by other DNA sequences in the sample. The V gene is TRBV6-5, the J gene TRBJ2-1, with 11 positions matching TRBD2. This CDR3 contains 16 residues. The junction had 4 bases not matched to a gene; V was cut back by 0 bases and J by 6 bases. Germline V gene data show CDR1 as MNHEY and CDR2 as SVGAGI. The CDR3 nucleotides are TGTGCCAGCAGTTACTCCGGGACTAGCGGATCCAATGAGCAGTTCTTC. Its protein product is CASSYSGTSGSNEQFF.

This clone was detected a few times. The genes are TRBV7-9 and TRBJ2-1, with unresolved D. With 1 base removed from V and 8 bases from J, the gap between germline ends came to 6 bases. The CDR3 is made up of 12 amino acids. The V gene's germline CDR1 is SEHNR and CDR2 FQNEAQ (reference sequence). CDR3 nucleotides: TGTGCCAGCAGCTTAGTGTACTATGAGCAGTTCTTC. The encoded protein is CASSLVYYEQFF.

The J gene is TRBJ2-7, the V gene TRBV19; 12 bases line up with TRBD1. In germline, CDR1 is LNHDA, CDR2 SQIVND (reference sequence). The V segment lost 5 bases and the J segment 4 bases; nucleotides outside the gene matches: 9. The CDR3 extends over 16 amino acids. CDR3 loop: CASSGPPGQGAYEQYF. CDR3 bases: TGTGCCAGTAGTGGGCCTCCGGGACAGGGGGCTTACGAGCAGTACTTC.

This clone was counted only a few times. This sequence joins TRBV7-8 and TRBJ2-2; 8 bases align to TRBD1. Germline values: CDR1 SGHVS, CDR2 FQNEAQ. V shed 5 bases and J 1 base; nucleotides not matched to a gene: 6. The CDR3 is 16 amino acids. The CDR3 reads CASSPSTGVNTGELFF. DNA of the CDR3: TGTGCCAGCAGCCCCTCGACAGGGGTGAACACCGGGGAGCTGTTTTTT.

This clone has only a few counts. This chain uses TRBV5-1 with TRBJ2-5; D gene uncertain. Germline values: CDR1 SGHRS, CDR2 YFSETQ. This CDR3 has 13 residues. V lost 5 bases and J 1 base, leaving 9 bases between the germline ends. The CDR3 DNA follows: TGCGCCAGCAGGTCGGGTTTCCAAGAGACCCAGTACTTC. Translated: CASRSGFQETQYF.

The chain carries TRBV19 and TRBJ2-1; tentatively, D is TRBD2 (5 bases). Germline assignment: CDR1 LNHDA and CDR2 SQIVND (reference sequence). This CDR3 spans 13 amino acids. Trimming stripped 3 bases from V and 13 bases from J, with 16 bases between. The CDR3 sequence: CASSISGGFLQFF. DNA for the CDR3: TGTGCCAGTAGTATCTCGGGCGGGTTCCTACAGTTCTTC.

The chain links TRBV29-1 to TRBJ1-2; D is possibly TRBD1 (6 bases). The V gene lost 7 bases and the J gene lost 3 bases, with 18 bases spanning the gap. Germline CDR1 and CDR2: SQVTM and ANQGSEA. This CDR3 is 14 amino acids long. CDR3 sequence (DNA): TGCAGCGGGGGTGGCGGGGGCTTGGACTATGGCTACACCTTC. Protein sequence: CSGGGGGLDYGYTF. The full variable domain, in which reference TRBV29-1 and TRBJ1-2 provide the parts outside the CDR3, is SAVISQKPSRDICQRGTSLTIQCQVDSQVTMMFWYRQQPGQSLTLIATANQGSEATYESGFVIDKFPISRPNLTFSTLTVSNMSPEDSSIYLCSGGGGGLDYGYTFGSGTRLTVV.

This clone was seen only a few times. The rearrangement uses TRBV4-3 and TRBJ2-1; the D gene is possibly TRBD2 (5 bases). The V gene lost 1 base and the J gene lost 4 bases, with 11 bases spanning the gap. CDR1 is LGHNA and CDR2 is YSLEER in the germline V gene. The CDR3 is made up of 15 amino acids. The chain's CDR3 is CASSQGGGLYNEQFF. The CDR3 DNA is TGCGCCAGCAGCCAAGGCGGCGGGCTGTACAATGAGCAGTTCTTC.

This clone was detected only a few times. This rearrangement joins TRBV5-1 to TRBJ2-1, with D maybe TRBD2 (5 bases). CDR3 length equals 11 residues. V gave up 2 bases and J gave up 9 bases, with 6 bases separating them. Germline CDR1 is SGHRS and CDR2 is YFSETQ. The CDR3 nucleotides are TGCGCCAGCAGCTTAGAGGGTGAGCAGTTCTTC. Amino acid sequence: CASSLEGEQFF.

This clone was seen more than once but under ten times. The chain joins TRBV19 to TRBJ2-7; possibly TRBD1 for D (5 bases). This CDR3 spans 13 amino acids. V gave up 6 bases and J gave up 1 base, with 10 bases separating them. The germline V gene encodes CDR1 LNHDA and CDR2 SQIVND (reference sequence). The CDR3 DNA sequence: TGTGCCAGTAGCTTGGGGCCATCCTACGAGCAGTACTTC. Translating gives CASSLGPSYEQYF.

This clone came up a few times. This chain links TRBV7-3 with TRBJ2-1; TRBD2 agrees at 7 bases. CDR3 length: 14 residues. Trimming removed 3 bases from V and 7 bases from J; junction bases left unmatched: 6. In germline, CDR1 is SGHTA, CDR2 FQGTGA. In nucleotides, the CDR3 is TGTGCCAGCAGCTTGGGGCGGGAGCGAAATGAGCAGTTCTTC. Translation: CASSLGRERNEQFF.

This clone was observed a handful of times. This rearrangement joins TRBV19 to TRBJ2-1, with D possibly being TRBD1 (5 bases). Germline assignment: CDR1 LNHDA and CDR2 SQIVND (reference sequence). This CDR3 contains 12 residues. V lost 4 bases, J lost 10 bases, and 11 bases lay in between. The CDR3 DNA reads TGTGCCAGTAGTAGCCCCCCAGGGGAGCAGTTCTTC. This codes for CASSSPPGEQFF. The full variable domain, completed using reference TRBV19 and TRBJ2-1, is DGGITQSPKYLFRKEGQNVTLSCEQNLNHDAMYWYRQDPGQGLRLIYYSQIVNDFQKGDIAEGYSVSREKKESFPLTVTSAQKNPTAFYLCASSSPPGEQFFGPGTRLTVL.

This clone has just a few counts. The chain joins TRBV13 to TRBJ2-5; 8 nucleotides line up with TRBD2. Germline CDR1 reads PRHDT; CDR2 reads FYEKMQ (reference sequence). Trimming cost V 5 bases and J 3 bases; bases outside gene matches: 5. The CDR3 is 14 amino acids. CDR3 sequence reads: CASSRAGEKETQYF. CDR3 nucleotides: TGTGCCAGCAGCCGAGCGGGGGAAAAAGAGACCCAGTACTTC.

The rearrangement links TRBV15 to TRBJ2-1; 8 bases align to TRBD1. The length of the CDR3 is 16 residues. The germline V gene has CDR1 LNHNV and CDR2 YYDKDF (reference sequence). V shed 7 bases and J 1 base; nucleotides not matched to a gene: 9. DNA for the CDR3: TGTGCCACCAAAACGGGTCAGGGGGCATCCTACAATGAGCAGTTCTTC. Translation: CATKTGQGASYNEQFF. The variable domain in full, with the rest retrieved from reference TRBV15 and TRBJ2-1, is DAMVIQNPRYQVTQFGKPVTLSCSQTLNHNVMYWYQQKSSQAPKLLFHYYDKDFNNEADTPDNFQSRRPNTSFCFLDIRSPGLGDTAMYLCATKTGQGASYNEQFFGPGTRLTVL.

This chain joins TRBV15 and TRBJ2-2, with TRBD2 as a possible D gene (5 bases). Germline V CDR1 and CDR2: LNHNV, YYDKDF (reference sequence). Trimming cost V 3 bases and J 7 bases, with 15 bases left between them. The CDR3 is made up of 15 amino acids. The CDR3 sequence is CATSSPRGVHGELFF. In DNA, the CDR3 is TGTGCCACCAGCAGCCCCCGGGGAGTACACGGGGAGCTGTTTTTT.

This clone was seen a few times. The chain has TRBV18 and TRBJ2-1; 8 nucleotides align to TRBD2. Germline CDR1 and CDR2: KGHSH and LQKENI. The CDR3 contains 18 residues. V gave up 2 bases and J gave up 8 bases; unmatched junction bases: 17. The CDR3 region has the DNA TGTGCCAGCTCACCAAAGTACGGGGGGGCTAGCCTTAAGGATGAGCAGTTCTTC. This codes for CASSPKYGGASLKDEQFF.

The V call is TRBV5-1, the J call TRBJ2-7, with 7 bases fitting TRBD2. The ends lost 2 bases at V and 7 bases at J; junction bases unmatched: 9. Germline lookup yields CDR1 SGHRS and CDR2 YFSETQ. The CDR3 totals 14 residues. CDR3 nucleotide sequence: TGCGCCAGCAGCTTCGGGGGGACCCTACGTGAGCAGTACTTC. It codes for CASSFGGTLREQYF.

The gene calls are TRBV9 and TRBJ2-3; D perhaps matches TRBD2 (6 bases). The ends were cut back, 4 bases at V and 3 bases at J, with 18 bases in the middle. This CDR3 comprises 16 residues. Germline V lookup: CDR1 SGDLS, CDR2 YYNGEE. CDR3 in amino acids: CASSKMGGVATDTQYF. CDR3 nucleotides: TGTGCCAGCAGCAAGATGGGAGGTGTGGCGACAGATACGCAGTATTTT.

This clone has more than one count but fewer than ten. J is TRBJ2-5 and V is TRBV9; TRBD1 matches at 8 bases. The CDR3 is made up of 15 amino acids. Germline CDR1 is SGDLS and CDR2 is YYNGEE. V trimming: 4 bases; J trimming: 4 bases; junction bases outside the gene matches: 9. Here the CDR3 DNA reads TGTGCCAGCAGCCCAACCGGGACAGGAGGAGAGACCCAGTACTTC. The encoded protein is CASSPTGTGGETQYF.

The rearrangement uses TRBV6-5 and TRBJ2-7; TRBD1 aligns across 7 bases. Trimming at V came to 5 bases and at J to 4 bases, leaving 8 bases not matched to a gene. This CDR3 has 14 residues. Germline CDR1 is MNHEY and CDR2 is SVGAGI. The CDR3 DNA reads as TGTGCCAGCAGTACCCGGGACAGACTTTACGAGCAGTACTTC. Residues: CASSTRDRLYEQYF.

This clone was detected a few times. The same CDR3 arises from other DNA sequences in this sample as well. The V gene is TRBV7-9, the J gene TRBJ2-7; TRBD1 is a possible D gene (6 bases). The CDR3 covers 14 residues. Trimming removed 2 bases at V and 0 bases at J, with 8 bases between. Germline V gives CDR1 SEHNR, CDR2 FQNEAQ (reference sequence). The CDR3 is CASSLQGSSYEQYF. The CDR3 DNA follows: TGTGCCAGCAGCTTACAGGGGAGCTCCTACGAGCAGTACTTC.

This rearrangement joins TRBV7-9 to TRBJ2-1; TRBD2 aligns across 11 bases. This CDR3 comprises 18 residues. The V gene end was trimmed by 8 bases and the J gene end by 1 base; junction bases not matched to a gene: 13. Germline V gene sequence: CDR1 SEHNR, CDR2 FQNEAQ (reference sequence). The CDR3 nucleotides read TGTGCCAGCTCGTCCGGGACTAGCGGCCTCATATCCTACAATGAGCAGTTCTTC. Translation: CASSSGTSGLISYNEQFF.

V gene TRBV29-1 combines with J gene TRBJ2-7, with D perhaps matching TRBD1 (7 bases). Trimming stripped 5 bases from V and 5 bases from J, with 13 bases between. Germline CDR1 SQVTM, CDR2 ANQGSEA. The CDR3 consists of 12 residues. CDR3 residues: CSVFGRGDEQYF. Written as DNA, the CDR3 is TGCAGCGTTTTCGGCAGGGGGGACGAGCAGTACTTC.

The chain recombines TRBV7-9 with TRBJ2-5, with 13 bases identical to TRBD2. CDR1 and CDR2 (germline): SEHNR, FQNEAQ (reference sequence). The J segment lost 9 bases and the V segment lost 5 bases, leaving 3 bases of the junction unmatched. This CDR3 region has 13 residues. Here the CDR3 DNA reads TGTGCCAGCAGCCGCGGACTAGCGGGGGCCCAGTACTTC. It is translated as CASSRGLAGAQYF.

This clone was seen a handful of times. In nucleotides, the CDR3 is TGCGCCAGCAGCCGCCAAGCTGGGACTAGCGGATACTACGAGCAGTACTTC. Translation gives CASSRQAGTSGYYEQYF. The chain employs TRBV4-1 and TRBJ2-7; the match to TRBD2 covers 11 bases. This CDR3 has 17 amino acids. The V gene's germline CDR1 is MGHRA and CDR2 YSYEKL. The V and J ends lost 4 bases and 3 bases, in that order; junction bases with no gene match: 11.